This T cell receptor beta chain comes out of a study of blood T cell repertoires in COVID-19. Whole-study context: Spain, Italy and the United States supplied samples that represented acute and convalescent COVID-19. From T cells, B-cell-depleted T cells, or PBMCs came the material, which was cDNA or gDNA.

Authors' analysis steps: How many nucleated cells were present was estimated from reference gene primer amplification. The data were produced by immunoSEQ multiplex PCR, yet TCRdb's version contains in-frame clones alone and is incomplete. V and J calls and clone size are given by that table; D and trimming were obtained from the DNA. Of roughly 140,000 clones listed, 84% are singletons. Germline loops: CDR1 SGHAT, CDR2 FQNNGV. The V end lost 5 bases, the J end lost 3 bases, and 16 bases lay between the germline ends. The CDR3 consists of 16 residues. The J gene is TRBJ2-2, the V gene TRBV11-2; D possibly corresponds to TRBD2 (5 bases). This TCR came from a woman in her 50s in a cohort sampled during active or convalescent COVID-19. Source material: peripheral blood. The DNA of the CDR3 is TGTGCCAGCAGCGCCCCCGGGGTAGCTGACACCGGGGAGCTGTTTTTT. Residues: CASSAPGVADTGELFF. Filled out from reference TRBV11-2 and TRBJ2-2, the complete variable domain reads EAGVAQSPRYKIIEKRQSVAFWCNPISGHATLYWYQQILGQGPKLLIQFQNNGVVDDSQLPKDRFSAERLKGVDSTLKIQPAKLEDSAVYLCASSAPGVADTGELFFGEGSRLTVL.